Each of the 28 T cell receptor beta chains below was sequenced from the same sample in a study of Ad26.COV2.S vaccination and SARS-CoV-2 variants. The assay was immunoSEQ multiplex PCR, and TCRdb's table has in-frame clones only and misses some. The sample has about 180,000 clones; approximately 90% are singletons. The source was peripheral blood, collected after recovery from COVID-19. Receptor source: a human donor who had recovered from COVID-19.

The rearrangement uses TRBV10-3 and TRBJ1-1; D is uncertain. Per germline, CDR1 ENHRY and CDR2 SYGVKD. The CDR3 covers 14 residues. V was cut by 0 bases and J by 5 bases, with 10 bases left in between. The DNA for the CDR3 is TGTGCCATCAGTGAGTCGGTAGGGCAGACTGAAGCTTTCTTT. Amino acids: CAISESVGQTEAFF.

This chain links TRBV9 with TRBJ1-4; D remains ambiguous. The CDR3 is 16 residues long. CDR1 is SGDLS, CDR2 YYNGEE, per germline. V lost 0 bases, J lost 0 bases, and 9 bases lay in between. The CDR3 DNA reads as TGTGCCAGCAGCGTAGGGGCTTTTGCAACTAATGAAAAACTGTTTTTT. Its translation is CASSVGAFATNEKLFF.

The V and J genes are TRBV5-4 and TRBJ2-6; 10 bases are a match to TRBD2. Germline loops: CDR1 SGHNT, CDR2 YYREEE (reference sequence). After removal of 4 bases from V and 1 base from J, the junction contained 14 bases not matched to a gene. The CDR3 loop spans 20 amino acids. CDR3 region: CASSLKREGYVSSGANVLTF. CDR3 in DNA: TGTGCCAGCAGCCTAAAGCGGGAGGGATATGTGAGTTCTGGGGCCAACGTCCTGACTTTC.

This chain uses TRBV4-1 with TRBJ1-6, with 8 bases that match TRBD1. Germline loops: CDR1 MGHRA, CDR2 YSYEKL. V was pared by 2 bases and J by 7 bases, with 10 bases of the junction left unmatched. This CDR3 contains 17 residues. CDR3 protein: CASSQRQGSPLNSPLHF. CDR3 in DNA: TGCGCCAGCAGCCAAAGACAGGGGTCTCCTTTAAATTCACCCCTCCACTTT.

This clone was detected only once. CDR3 nucleotides: TGCAGCGTTGCTCTAGCGGGAGCTACCCCCGGGGAGCTGTTTTTT. Its protein is CSVALAGATPGELFF. This rearrangement joins TRBV29-1 to TRBJ2-2; TRBD2 agrees at 10 bases. Germline trimming cut 4 bases from V and 6 bases from J; bases unmatched to any gene: 8. Per the germline V gene, CDR1 is SQVTM and CDR2 is ANQGSEA. The CDR3 contains 15 residues.

The rearrangement uses TRBV5-1 and TRBJ2-1, with 12 bases that match TRBD2. Germline V gene lookup returns CDR1 SGHRS and CDR2 YFSETQ. Germline trimming cut 3 bases from V and 6 bases from J; bases unmatched to any gene: 4. There are 15 residues in the CDR3. CDR3 sequence: CASSSLTSGGNEQFF. The CDR3 DNA reads TGCGCCAGCAGCTCTTTGACTAGCGGGGGCAATGAGCAGTTCTTC.

On this clone: At the DNA level, this CDR3 is encoded by other sequences in the same sample as well. The gene calls are TRBV2 and TRBJ1-1, with D uncertain. Trimming removed 6 bases from V and 2 bases from J, with 4 bases in between. CDR3 length equals 11 residues. Germline CDR1 and CDR2: SNHLY and FYNNEI. The CDR3 nucleotides read TGTGCCAGCAGAGGAAACACTGAAGCTTTCTTT. Its protein product is CASRGNTEAFF.

The rearrangement uses TRBV10-3 and TRBJ2-2, with TRBD2 matching over 14 bases. V shed 4 bases and J 4 bases; nucleotides not matched to a gene: 5. The CDR3 has 17 residues. The germline gives CDR1 ENHRY, CDR2 SYGVKD. This chain's CDR3 is CAISGLAGGPGTGELFF. CDR3 DNA: TGTGCCATCAGTGGACTAGCGGGAGGGCCCGGCACCGGGGAGCTGTTTTTT.

This clone has only one observation. This chain uses TRBV2 with TRBJ1-6; 9 nucleotides match TRBD1. V lost 0 bases and J lost 8; bases outside the gene matches: 11. CDR1 is SNHLY and CDR2 is FYNNEI in the germline V gene. This CDR3 has 18 amino acids. DNA of the CDR3: TGTGCCAGCAGTGAAGCGGGTAGTACAGGGGGCTGGGATTCACCCCTCCACTTT. Translation: CASSEAGSTGGWDSPLHF.

This chain joins TRBV24-1 and TRBJ2-7; D gene ambiguous. The CDR3 is made up of 12 amino acids. Per the germline V gene, CDR1 is KGHDR and CDR2 is SFDVKD. Trimming pared 1 base from V and 6 bases from J, leaving 6 bases between. The chain's CDR3 is CATSDFTCEQYF. The CDR3 nucleotides read TGTGCCACCAGTGATTTTACTTGCGAGCAGTACTTC.

The chain is built from TRBV15 and TRBJ2-7; TRBD2 aligns across 14 bases. This CDR3 has 17 amino acids. V lost 5 bases and J lost 3; bases outside the gene matches: 9. Germline V gene lookup returns CDR1 LNHNV and CDR2 YYDKDF (reference sequence). The CDR3 here is CATSPTGTSGRIYEQYF. CDR3 sequence (DNA): TGTGCCACCAGCCCAACCGGGACTAGCGGGAGAATCTACGAGCAGTACTTC.

In its sample, this clone was seen once. The rearrangement joins TRBV7-9 to TRBJ2-5; D is perhaps TRBD1 or TRBD2 (7 bases each). V lost 6 bases, J lost 5 bases, and 16 bases lay in between. This CDR3 comprises 14 residues. CDR1 and CDR2 (germline): SEHNR, FQNEAQ (reference sequence). CDR3 coding DNA: TGTGCCAGCAGAGGGACTACCAGGGGGGAGACCCAGTACTTC. Translated: CASRGTTRGETQYF.

The CDR3 is CATQRGANNEQFF. CDR3 DNA sequence: TGTGCCACCCAGCGGGGGGCAAACAATGAGCAGTTCTTC. The chain joins TRBV2 to TRBJ2-1; TRBD2 agrees at 9 bases. The germline CDR1 and CDR2 sequences are SNHLY and FYNNEI. The CDR3 spans 13 residues. V dropped 10 bases and J dropped 5; count of bases not matched to a gene: 6.

The DNA of the CDR3 is TGTGCCAGCAGCCAAGATGGAGGGGGAAAGCAGCCCCAGCATTTT. This encodes CASSQDGGGKQPQHF. The chain has TRBV3-1 (or the pseudogene TRBV3-2) and TRBJ1-5, with D possibly being TRBD1 (6 bases). With 0 bases removed from V and 7 bases from J, the gap between germline ends came to 13 bases. Germline V gives CDR1 LGHDT, CDR2 YNNKEL (reference sequence). CDR3 length equals 15 residues.

The chain has TRBV27 and TRBJ1-4, with D unclear. From germline, CDR1 is MNHEY and CDR2 SMNVEV (reference sequence). The CDR3 spans 14 residues. Trimming left V 3 bases short and J 6 bases short, with 11 bases between. CDR3 sequence (DNA): TGTGCCAGCAGTTTGGCCATATGGCATGAAAAACTGTTTTTT. Its translation: CASSLAIWHEKLFF.

The chain employs TRBV11-2 and TRBJ2-4; D is uncertain. The germline gives CDR1 SGHAT, CDR2 FQNNGV. The V and J ends lost 0 bases and 9 bases respectively, with 6 bases between them. This CDR3 has 12 residues. CDR3 in DNA: TGTGCCAGCAGCTTAGAACAGAGCATTCAGTACTTC. It is translated as CASSLEQSIQYF.

This clone was seen a few times. The chain links TRBV11-2 to TRBJ2-7, with 7 bases identical to TRBD2. The germline V gene has CDR1 SGHAT and CDR2 FQNNGV. V dropped 3 bases and J dropped 4; count of bases not matched to a gene: 6. The CDR3 is made up of 14 amino acids. CDR3 in amino acids: CASSFGREGYEQYF. The CDR3 nucleotides read TGTGCCAGCAGCTTCGGCAGGGAGGGGTACGAGCAGTACTTC.

V and J are TRBV4-2 and TRBJ2-3; 7 nucleotides agree with TRBD2. Germline trimming cut 0 bases from V and 7 bases from J; bases unmatched to any gene: 13. Germline loops: CDR1 LGHNA, CDR2 YNFKEQ. This CDR3 contains 17 residues. This CDR3 is CASSQDRVSGMGNTQYF. CDR3 DNA: TGTGCCAGCAGCCAAGATCGGGTGAGCGGGATGGGTAATACGCAGTATTTT.

This clone appeared once. V is TRBV7-3 and J is TRBJ1-6; D is unresolved. The CDR3 covers 17 residues. Germline loops: CDR1 SGHTA, CDR2 FQGTGA. Trimming took off 1 base at V and 5 bases at J, with 15 bases between the two ends. The CDR3 region is CASSLKALEHNNSPLHF. The CDR3 DNA reads as TGTGCCAGCAGCTTAAAAGCCCTGGAACACAATAATTCACCCCTCCACTTT.

The rearrangement uses TRBV7-8 and TRBJ2-7; the match to TRBD2 covers 11 bases. There are 18 residues in the CDR3. The germline V gene has CDR1 SGHVS and CDR2 FQNEAQ. V dropped 1 base and J dropped 0; count of bases not matched to a gene: 8. The CDR3 DNA reads TGTGCCAGCAGCTTAGGCCTAGCGGGGGGATTTAGCTCCTACGAGCAGTACTTC. Translated, it gives CASSLGLAGGFSSYEQYF.

CDR3 residues: CASSVEQGYGYTF. The DNA for the CDR3 is TGTGCCAGCAGCGTAGAACAGGGGTATGGCTACACCTTC. This chain connects TRBV9 to TRBJ1-2, with 7 bases lining up with TRBD1. The CDR3 has 13 amino acids. The V segment lost 0 bases and the J segment 5 bases; nucleotides outside the gene matches: 1. Germline lookup yields CDR1 SGDLS and CDR2 YYNGEE.

J is TRBJ2-1 and V is TRBV4-2; D gene uncertain. V was pared by 3 bases and J by 0 bases, with 9 bases between. This CDR3 is 15 amino acids long. Germline CDR1 and CDR2: LGHNA and YNFKEQ. DNA of the CDR3: TGTGCCAGCAGCCAGTCGAGGATCTCCTACAATGAGCAGTTCTTC. The encoded protein is CASSQSRISYNEQFF.

This chain uses TRBV10-3 with TRBJ2-3; D uncertain. Germline lookup yields CDR1 ENHRY and CDR2 SYGVKD. V gave up 2 bases and J gave up 3 bases, with 6 bases separating them. The CDR3 spans 13 residues. The CDR3 DNA is TGTGCCATCAGTGAGCCACCTACAGATACGCAGTATTTT. Amino acids: CAISEPPTDTQYF.

The chain links TRBV2 to TRBJ2-7; 7 bases are shared with TRBD1. The CDR3 sequence is 13 residues long. Germline CDR1 and CDR2: SNHLY and FYNNEI. V was pared by 4 bases and J by 5 bases, with 5 bases of the junction left unmatched. CDR3 amino acids: CASSGQGGDEQYF. The CDR3 nucleotides read TGTGCCAGCAGTGGACAGGGTGGGGACGAGCAGTACTTC. Full variable domain (remainder filled in from reference TRBV2 and TRBJ2-7): EPEVTQTPSHQVTQMGQEVILRCVPISNHLYFYWYRQILGQKVEFLVSFYNNEISEKSEIFDDQFSVERPDGSNFTLKIRSTKLEDSAMYFCASSGQGGDEQYFGPGTRLTVT.

V gene TRBV6-6 combines with J gene TRBJ2-3; 9 positions match TRBD2. Germline CDR1 MNHNY, CDR2 SVGAGI (reference sequence). The trim removed 5 bases at V and 1 base at J, leaving 16 bases unmatched. The CDR3 loop spans 19 amino acids. The CDR3 sequence: CASSPLRIAGVSGTDTQYF. The CDR3 region has the DNA TGTGCCAGCAGTCCATTAAGGATAGCGGGAGTTTCGGGCACAGATACGCAGTATTTT.

The chain links TRBV30 to TRBJ2-4, with D uncertain. The CDR3 covers 14 residues. Germline lookup yields CDR1 GTSNPN and CDR2 SVGIG (reference sequence). V was pared by 0 bases and J by 0 bases, with 6 bases between. CDR3 residues: CAWSVHVAKNIQYF. In DNA form, the CDR3 reads TGTGCCTGGAGTGTACACGTAGCCAAAAACATTCAGTACTTC.

The chain employs TRBV5-1 and TRBJ2-5; D is ambiguous. Trimming took off 5 bases at V and 4 bases at J, with 18 bases between the two ends. Germline V gene data show CDR1 as SGHRS and CDR2 as YFSETQ. The CDR3 loop spans 15 amino acids. The CDR3 DNA sequence: TGCGCCAGCAGACTCCTCCCGGCGACCCTAGAGACCCAGTACTTC. As protein: CASRLLPATLETQYF.

This chain uses TRBV7-9 with TRBJ2-2; TRBD1 matches 12 bases. This CDR3 is 15 amino acids long. V lost 5 bases to trimming and J lost 8 bases; unmatched junction nucleotides: 6. In germline, CDR1 is SEHNR, CDR2 FQNEAQ (reference sequence). The CDR3 sequence is CASSTGQGAAGELFF. The CDR3 nucleotides are TGTGCCAGCAGCACGGGACAGGGGGCGGCAGGGGAGCTGTTTTTT.